This T cell receptor beta chain came from a study of blood T cell repertoires in COVID-19. This CDR3 spans 14 amino acids. The V end was cut by 0 bases, the J end by 2 bases, with 7 bases between. In germline, CDR1 is MNHEY, CDR2 SVGEGT. Using immunoSEQ multiplex PCR, the repertoire was profiled, and TCRdb retains in-frame clones only, with some absent. This sample yields more than 45,000 clones, of which roughly 87% are seen a single time; 20% to 25% belongs to the top ten. The sequence derives from a woman older than 75 with COVID-19, enrolled during active disease. The sample was peripheral blood. The gene calls are TRBV6-2 or TRBV6-3 and TRBJ2-5, with D uncertain. The CDR3 reads CASSYSRVQETQYF. CDR3 DNA sequence: TGTGCCAGCAGTTACTCCCGGGTACAAGAGACCCAGTACTTC.